This entry concerns a single T cell receptor beta chain. Its antigen is currently unknown. TCRdb recomputed calls from the reads with MiXCR, one row per CDR3 protein. The sample includes roughly 730,000 distinct CDR3 sequences, about 30% of them seen just once. This record belongs to a study of T cell repertoires in cytomegalovirus infection. On the study more broadly: Public TCR beta signatures were indicative of both CMV infection and a matching HLA type. Findings and limits, study-wide: Clonotypes of TCR beta that were HLA-C-restricted and CMV-specific dominated the ex vivo response.

Per the germline V gene, CDR1 is SGDLS and CDR2 is YYNGEE. With 3 bases clipped from V and 6 bases from J, the junction kept 6 bases outside the gene matches. The CDR3 has 14 amino acids. This clonotype originated in a human donor in good health (CMV status not recorded). Some clones in this sample may be carry-over from other donors' samples. This chain links TRBV9 with TRBJ1-1, with 9 bases aligning to TRBD1. The sequences come from cultured PBMCs, collected from culture after CMV antigen stimulation. The CDR3 region has the DNA TGTGCCAGCAGCGCGCCGTGGACAGGGGCTGAAGCTTTCTTT. Amino acid sequence: CASSAPWTGAEAFF.